Listed below are T cell receptor beta chains from one sample, sequenced in a study of blood T cell repertoires in COVID-19. The repertoire was sequenced with immunoSEQ multiplex PCR; TCRdb's copy has only in-frame clones and lacks some. The table shows approximately 270,000 clones, with approximately 90% occurring only once. Specimen: peripheral blood. The source of these receptors is a woman in her twenties or thirties with COVID-19, enrolled during active disease. Each CDR3 is given with its conserved first and last residue. The order of the fields is clone size, CDR3 length, J gene, D gene, V gene, CDR3 DNA, CDR3 protein. D genes are given only for firm matches. Rows may omit the clone size; those that give it use once, few, many or a size class.

.	17	TRBJ1-4	TRBD1	TRBV9	TGTGCCAGCAGCCAGGGGGACAGTTCTTTTCCTAATGAAAAACTGTTTTTT	CASSQGDSSFPNEKLFF
.	17	TRBJ1-1	TRBD1	TRBV7-2	TGTGCCAGCAGCTTTCGCAGGGGGCCTCCGTTGAACACTGAAGCTTTCTTT	CASSFRRGPPLNTEAFF
.	13	TRBJ2-2	.	TRBV27	TGTGCCGTCAGACAGGTTAGCACCGGGGAGCTGTTTTTT	CAVRQVSTGELFF
.	18	TRBJ2-1	TRBD2	TRBV19	TGTGCCAGTACACCGGGACTAGCGGGAGGTTTACCCTACAATGAGCAGTTCTTC	CASTPGLAGGLPYNEQFF
.	16	TRBJ2-7	TRBD1	TRBV10-2	TGCGCCAGCAGTGACGGGACAGACACTCCTATCTACGAGCAGTACTTC	CASSDGTDTPIYEQYF
.	14	TRBJ1-6	.	TRBV28	TGTGCCAGCAGTTCCCCCGACATAGATTCACCCCTCCACTTT	CASSSPDIDSPLHF
.	18	TRBJ1-6	.	TRBV28	TGTGCCAGCAGTTTCGGGATAGAGCCCAGCTCCTATAATTCACCCCTCCACTTT	CASSFGIEPSSYNSPLHF
.	15	TRBJ2-1	TRBD2	TRBV10-1	TGCGCCAGCAGTGTTGGGACTAGCGGATACAATGAGCAGTTCTTC	CASSVGTSGYNEQFF
.	14	TRBJ1-2	.	TRBV6-5	TGTGCCAGCAGTTACTCGAGGAGGAGTCATGGCTACACCTTC	CASSYSRRSHGYTF
.	14	TRBJ1-2	TRBD1	TRBV13	TGTGCCAGCAGCTCGGGACAGGGAAATGGTGGCTACACCTTC	CASSSGQGNGGYTF
many	15	TRBJ2-1	.	TRBV13	TGTGCCAGCAGCCCCGCCCGTAGCTCCTACAATGAGCAGTTCTTC	CASSPARSSYNEQFF
.	16	TRBJ2-1	TRBD2	TRBV19	TGTGCCAGTAGTCTCGGGGTGAATAGACTAGCGGGGTTAGAGTTCTTC	CASSLGVNRLAGLEFF
.	14	TRBJ2-1	TRBD2	TRBV11-2	TGTGCCAGCAGCTTAGCGGGGGGGCTCGGAGAGCAGTTCTTC	CASSLAGGLGEQFF
.	18	TRBJ2-3	.	TRBV4-2	TGTGCCAGCAGCCAAGATAACCCTTGGAGCGGTGGCACAGATACGCAGTATTTT	CASSQDNPWSGGTDTQYF
once	14	TRBJ1-3	TRBD1	TRBV2	TGTGCCAGCAGGACAGGGTTAGGGGGAAACACCATATATTTT	CASRTGLGGNTIYF
.	16	TRBJ2-1	TRBD1	TRBV24-1	TGTGCCACCAGTGATTGGAGGACAGGGCTGGACCCCCCGCAGTTCTTC	CATSDWRTGLDPPQFF
.	16	TRBJ2-7	TRBD2	TRBV11-2	TGTGCCAGCAGCTTAGCCTCACTAGCGGGGCTCTACGAGCAGTACTTC	CASSLASLAGLYEQYF
.	14	TRBJ2-1	TRBD2	TRBV5-4	TGTGCCAGCAGCTTGGCTAGCGGGGGGGATGAGCAGTTCTTC	CASSLASGGDEQFF
.	15	TRBJ2-1	TRBD2	TRBV15	TGTGCCACCAGCAATTTGGGACTAGCGGGCGATGAGCAGTTCTTC	CATSNLGLAGDEQFF
.	15	TRBJ2-2	.	TRBV18	TGTGCCAGCTCACCGGGGCGGATGAACACCGGGGAGCTGTTTTTT	CASSPGRMNTGELFF
few	12	TRBJ1-1	TRBD1	TRBV29-1	TGCAGCGTTGTGGGACAGGGCCAGGTGGAGGGATTT	CSVVGQGQVEGF
.	15	TRBJ2-3	.	TRBV13	TGTGCCAGCAGCTTTCCATCCTTAGGCACAGATACGCAGTATTTT	CASSFPSLGTDTQYF
.	14	TRBJ1-2	.	TRBV4-3	TGCGCCAGCAGCCAAGATTACAAGGGGCGTGGCTACACCTTC	CASSQDYKGRGYTF
few	17	TRBJ2-1	.	TRBV4-3	TGCGCCAGCAGCCAAGCCGTCCCAGGGGGGTCGGGCAATGAGCAGTTCTTC	CASSQAVPGGSGNEQFF
.	16	TRBJ2-7	.	TRBV9	TGTGCCAGCAGCGTCGGACTCGACCATTTTGGGGACGAGCAGTACTTC	CASSVGLDHFGDEQYF
.	15	TRBJ1-4	TRBD1	TRBV6-5	TGTGCCAGCAGCCGCGAAGGGACAGGGAGGGAAAAACTGTTTTTT	CASSREGTGREKLFF
.	15	TRBJ2-2	TRBD2	TRBV2	TGTGCCAGCAGTGTCCGGACTAGGGACACCGGGGAGCTGTTTTTT	CASSVRTRDTGELFF
.	16	TRBJ1-4	.	TRBV24-1	TGTGCCACCAGTGACACAGCGGATTCTTCTAATGAAAAACTGTTTTTT	CATSDTADSSNEKLFF
few	11	TRBJ2-7	.	TRBV6-5	TGTGCCAGCACCCAGGGTTTTGAGCAGTACTTC	CASTQGFEQYF